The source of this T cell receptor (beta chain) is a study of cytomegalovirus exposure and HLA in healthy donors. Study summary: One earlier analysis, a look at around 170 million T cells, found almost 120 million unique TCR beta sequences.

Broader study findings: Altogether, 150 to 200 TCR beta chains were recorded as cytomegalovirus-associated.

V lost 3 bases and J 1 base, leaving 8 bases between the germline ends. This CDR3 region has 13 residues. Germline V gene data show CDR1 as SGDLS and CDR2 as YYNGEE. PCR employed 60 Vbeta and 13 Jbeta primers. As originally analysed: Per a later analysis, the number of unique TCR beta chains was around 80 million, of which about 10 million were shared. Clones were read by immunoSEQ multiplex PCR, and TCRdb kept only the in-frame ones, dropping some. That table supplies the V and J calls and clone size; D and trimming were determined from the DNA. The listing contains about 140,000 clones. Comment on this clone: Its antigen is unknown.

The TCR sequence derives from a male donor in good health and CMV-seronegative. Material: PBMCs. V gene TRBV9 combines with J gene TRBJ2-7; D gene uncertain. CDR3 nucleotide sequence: TGTGCCAGCAGCGCAGACGGGTCCTACGAGCAGTACTTC. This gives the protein CASSADGSYEQYF. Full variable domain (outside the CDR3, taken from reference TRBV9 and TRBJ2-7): DSGVTQTPKHLITATGQRVTLRCSPRSGDLSVYWYQQSLDQGLQFLIQYYNGEERAKGNILERFSAQQFPDLHSELNLSSLELGDSALYFCASSADGSYEQYFGPGTRLTVT.